This T cell receptor beta chain derives from a study of blood T cells in healthy people across ages. Study information: Using template switching, researchers captured about one barcoded beta molecule for each two T cells.

In its sample, this clonotype was seen many times. Sample-barcoded 5' priming and a J-beta primer mix drove a second PCR of roughly 7 to 11 cycles. TCRdb re-analysed the 5' RACE reads in MiXCR, keeping a single row per CDR3 protein. This sample has hundreds of thousands of distinct CDR3 sequences, with around 40% found just once. Ranging in age from about 6 to 95, the donors were healthy Caucasian individuals from Russia. V shed 3 bases and J shed 6 bases, with 18 bases lying between them. Germline-derived CDR1 and CDR2 are DFQATT and SNEGSKA (reference sequence). The CDR3 extends over 14 amino acids.

The clonotype was recovered from a woman aged 55-70 years in good health. What was sequenced was blood. The chain carries TRBV20-1 and TRBJ2-7, with D possibly being TRBD1 (5 bases). The CDR3 DNA is TGCAGTGCTAGTCGAAGGGGCCTATTGGGCGAGCAGTACTTC. Amino acid sequence: CSASRRGLLGEQYF.